This TCR beta chain was identified during a study of CD8+ T cells in alopecia areata. Isolated RNA was reverse transcribed into cDNA used as the sequencing template. TCRdb's table, derived via immunoSEQ multiplex PCR, lists solely in-frame clones and lacks some. In the table there are approximately 29,000 clones, more than 60% of which are singletons. Peripheral blood samples and lesional scalp punch biopsies were obtained from alopecia areata patients. The V end was cut by 7 bases, the J end by 1 base, with 13 bases between. The CDR3 spans 13 residues. Per germline, CDR1 SQVTM and CDR2 ANQGSEA. The clonotype originates from a human donor with alopecia areata. V gene TRBV29-1 combines with J gene TRBJ1-1; maybe TRBD1 (6 bases). The sample consisted of NKG2D-low CD8+ T cells sorted from blood. The DNA of the CDR3 is TGCAGCGCCGTTCCGACAGGGAACACTGAAGCTTTCTTT. It translates to CSAVPTGNTEAFF.